This TCR beta chain derives from a study of cytomegalovirus exposure and HLA in healthy donors. The germline gives CDR1 ENHRY, CDR2 SYGVKD. Trimming shortened V by 6 bases and J by 2 bases, and 14 bases separated the two germline ends. This CDR3 has 14 residues. Primers included in the PCR were 60 Vbeta and 13 Jbeta primers. TCRdb's table, derived via immunoSEQ multiplex PCR, lists solely in-frame clones and lacks some. Altogether about 160,000 clones are present, around nine tenths being singletons, with the ten largest covering about 0.85%. As for this clone: What it binds is unknown.

Broader study findings: Presence/absence analyses supposed approximately even sequencing depth among donors. According to the study, approximately 150 TCR beta chains were cytomegalovirus-associated. The classifier, whose performance was assessed in both the original and validation cohorts, reportedly diagnosed cytomegalovirus status with high specificity and sensitivity.

This receptor was identified in a woman in her 30s in good health and CMV-seronegative. What was sequenced was PBMCs. The V call is TRBV10-3, the J call TRBJ2-7, with D possibly TRBD2 on 7 matching bases. The chain's CDR3 is CAIRGGGRAYEQYF. The CDR3 DNA reads TGTGCCATCAGGGGAGGGGGTCGAGCCTACGAGCAGTACTTC.